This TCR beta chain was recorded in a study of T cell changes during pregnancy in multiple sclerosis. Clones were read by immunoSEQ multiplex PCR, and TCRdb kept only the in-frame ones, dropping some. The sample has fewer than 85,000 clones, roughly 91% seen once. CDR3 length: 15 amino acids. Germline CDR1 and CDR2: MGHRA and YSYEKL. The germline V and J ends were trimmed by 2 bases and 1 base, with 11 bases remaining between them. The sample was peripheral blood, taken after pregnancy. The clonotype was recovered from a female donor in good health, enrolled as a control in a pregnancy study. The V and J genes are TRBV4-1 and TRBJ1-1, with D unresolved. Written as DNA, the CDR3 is TGCGCCAGCAGCCAATTATTACAGAGGAACACTGAAGCTTTCTTT. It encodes CASSQLLQRNTEAFF.